This TCR beta chain was obtained from a study of blood T cell repertoires in COVID-19. Per the germline V gene, CDR1 is SGDLS and CDR2 is YYNGEE. The CDR3 contains 17 residues. J lost 0 bases, V lost 2 bases, and 6 bases had no gene match. The data were produced by immunoSEQ multiplex PCR, yet TCRdb's version contains in-frame clones alone and is incomplete. There are about 55,000 clones in the sample; 80% to 85% occur only once, and roughly 5.8% lies in the top ten. The sequence derives from a human donor in a cohort sampled during active or convalescent COVID-19. Sequencing was done on a sample of peripheral blood. J is TRBJ2-2 and V is TRBV9; TRBD2 agrees at 8 bases. CDR3 loop: CASSVPAGAANTGELFF. The DNA of the CDR3 is TGTGCCAGCAGCGTGCCAGCGGGGGCCGCGAACACCGGGGAGCTGTTTTTT.